This T cell receptor beta chain was sequenced for a study of CD8 T cells in ankylosing spondylitis. Study-wide findings and caveats: Within matched ankylosing spondylitis synovial fluid, disease-linked clones were reportedly significantly enriched. Peripheral blood held disease-linked clones only at relatively low frequency, and these were CD8+.

CDR1 and CDR2 from the germline V gene are DFQATT and SNEGSKA (reference sequence). V shed 6 bases and J 6 bases; nucleotides not matched to a gene: 5. The CDR3 extends over 14 amino acids. This clonotype appeared a few times. As yet, its antigen is unknown. TCRdb passed the 5' RACE reads through MiXCR, listing each CDR3 protein once. The table records around 300,000 distinct CDR3 sequences, around 10% of them present only once. The receptor was isolated from a female donor with ankylosing spondylitis or in good health (not recorded which). V and J are TRBV20-1 and TRBJ2-1; 13 nucleotides align to TRBD2. The sequencing sample was made of blood, either unsorted or a sorted T cell fraction (not recorded which). This chain's CDR3 is CSARGLAGRNEQFF. The DNA of the CDR3 is TGCAGTGCAAGGGGACTAGCGGGACGCAATGAGCAGTTCTTC.